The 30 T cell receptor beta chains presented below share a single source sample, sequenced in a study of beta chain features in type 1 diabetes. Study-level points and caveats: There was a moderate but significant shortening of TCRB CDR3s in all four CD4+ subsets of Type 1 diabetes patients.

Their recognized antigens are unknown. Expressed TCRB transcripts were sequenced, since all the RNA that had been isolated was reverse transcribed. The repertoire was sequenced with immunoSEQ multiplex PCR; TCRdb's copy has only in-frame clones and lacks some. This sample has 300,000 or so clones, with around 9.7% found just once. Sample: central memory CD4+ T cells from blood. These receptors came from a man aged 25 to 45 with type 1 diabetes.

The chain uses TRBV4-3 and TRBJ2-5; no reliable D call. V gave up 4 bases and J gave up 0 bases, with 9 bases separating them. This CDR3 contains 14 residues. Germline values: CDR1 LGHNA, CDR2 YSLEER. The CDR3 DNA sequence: TGCGCCAGCAGCCCCAGGCTGTACCAAGAGACCCAGTACTTC. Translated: CASSPRLYQETQYF.

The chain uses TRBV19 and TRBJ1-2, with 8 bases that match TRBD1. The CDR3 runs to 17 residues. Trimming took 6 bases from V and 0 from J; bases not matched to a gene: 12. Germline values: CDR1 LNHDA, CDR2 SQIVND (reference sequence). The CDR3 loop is CASSPTGAGRANYGYTF. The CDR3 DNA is TGTGCCAGTAGCCCGACAGGGGCGGGAAGAGCTAACTATGGCTACACCTTC.

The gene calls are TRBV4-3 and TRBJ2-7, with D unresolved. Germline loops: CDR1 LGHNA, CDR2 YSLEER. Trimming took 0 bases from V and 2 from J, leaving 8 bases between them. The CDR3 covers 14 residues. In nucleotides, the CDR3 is TGCGCCAGCAGCCAAGATTCCTATACCTACGAGCAGTACTTC. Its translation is CASSQDSYTYEQYF.

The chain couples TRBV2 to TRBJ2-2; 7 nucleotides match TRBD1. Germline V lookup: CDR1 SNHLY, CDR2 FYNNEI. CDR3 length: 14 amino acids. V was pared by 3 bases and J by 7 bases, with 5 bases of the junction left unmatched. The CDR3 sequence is CASSDQGEHGELFF. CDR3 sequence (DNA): TGTGCCAGCAGTGACCAGGGGGAACACGGGGAGCTGTTTTTT. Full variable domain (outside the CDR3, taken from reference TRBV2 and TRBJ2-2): EPEVTQTPSHQVTQMGQEVILRCVPISNHLYFYWYRQILGQKVEFLVSFYNNEISEKSEIFDDQFSVERPDGSNFTLKIRSTKLEDSAMYFCASSDQGEHGELFFGEGSRLTVL.

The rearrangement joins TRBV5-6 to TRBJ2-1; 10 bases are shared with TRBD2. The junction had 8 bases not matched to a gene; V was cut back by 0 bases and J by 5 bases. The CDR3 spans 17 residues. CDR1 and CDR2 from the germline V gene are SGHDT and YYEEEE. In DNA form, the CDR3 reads TGTGCCAGCAGCTTGGAGGTAGCGGGAGGACTGAACAATGAGCAGTTCTTC. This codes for CASSLEVAGGLNNEQFF.

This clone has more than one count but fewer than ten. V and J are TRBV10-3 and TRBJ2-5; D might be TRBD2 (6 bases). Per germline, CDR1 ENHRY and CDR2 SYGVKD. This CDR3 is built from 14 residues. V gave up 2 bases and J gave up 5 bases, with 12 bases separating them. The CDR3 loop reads CAISEGLGRETQYF. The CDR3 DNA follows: TGTGCCATCAGTGAGGGCCTTGGGAGGGAGACCCAGTACTTC.

The CDR3 nucleotides are TGCGCCAGCAGCCAAGAACAGAGATCGGGGATGTCACCCCTCCACTTT. Translating gives CASSQEQRSGMSPLHF. The J gene is TRBJ1-6, the V gene TRBV4-1; D remains ambiguous. Trimming took off 0 bases at V and 10 bases at J, with 16 bases between the two ends. The CDR3 consists of 16 residues. Per germline, CDR1 MGHRA and CDR2 YSYEKL.

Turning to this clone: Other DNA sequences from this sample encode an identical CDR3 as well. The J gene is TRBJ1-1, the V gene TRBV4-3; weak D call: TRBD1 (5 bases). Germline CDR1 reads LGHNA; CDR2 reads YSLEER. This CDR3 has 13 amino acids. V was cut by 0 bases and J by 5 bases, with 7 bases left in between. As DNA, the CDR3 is TGCGCCAGCAGCCAAGATTGGGGGACTGAAGCTTTCTTT. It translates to CASSQDWGTEAFF.

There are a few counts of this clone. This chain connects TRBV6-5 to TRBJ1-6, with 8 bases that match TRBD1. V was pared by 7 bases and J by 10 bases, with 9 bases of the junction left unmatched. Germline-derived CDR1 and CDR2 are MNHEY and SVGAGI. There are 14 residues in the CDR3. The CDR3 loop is CASNIGQGGSPLHF. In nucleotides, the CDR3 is TGTGCCAGCAATATCGGACAGGGAGGATCACCCCTCCACTTT.

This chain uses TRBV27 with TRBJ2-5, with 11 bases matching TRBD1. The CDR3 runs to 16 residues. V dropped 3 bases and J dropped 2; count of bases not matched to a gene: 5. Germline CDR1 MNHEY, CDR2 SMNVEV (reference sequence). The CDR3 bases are TGTGCCAGCAGTTTGGGACAGGGGGAGGGACAAGAGACCCAGTACTTC. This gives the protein CASSLGQGEGQETQYF.

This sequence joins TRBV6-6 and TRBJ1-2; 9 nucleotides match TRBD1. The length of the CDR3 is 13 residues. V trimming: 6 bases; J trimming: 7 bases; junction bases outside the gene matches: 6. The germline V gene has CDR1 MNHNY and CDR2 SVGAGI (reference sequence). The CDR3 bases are TGTGCCAGCAGGCCTACAGGGGGCCTTGGCTACACCTTC. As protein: CASRPTGGLGYTF.

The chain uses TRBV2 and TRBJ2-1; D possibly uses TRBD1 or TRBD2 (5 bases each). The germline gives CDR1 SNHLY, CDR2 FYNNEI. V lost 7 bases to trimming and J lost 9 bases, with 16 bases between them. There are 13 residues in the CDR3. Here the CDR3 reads CASKGELLAEQFF. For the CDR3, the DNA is TGTGCCAGCAAAGGGGAGCTATTGGCTGAGCAGTTCTTC.

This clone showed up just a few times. The CDR3 DNA reads as TGTGCCAGCCGCACCCAGGGGGCGCTCAATCAGCCCCAGCATTTT. It specifies CASRTQGALNQPQHF. V is TRBV7-2 and J is TRBJ1-5, with 8 bases identical to TRBD1. The CDR3 is made up of 15 amino acids. CDR1 and CDR2 from the germline V gene are SGHTA and FQGNSA. Trimming took 8 bases from V and 3 from J; bases not matched to a gene: 9. Full variable domain (missing parts from reference TRBV7-2 and TRBJ1-5): GAGVSQSPSNKVTEKGKDVELRCDPISGHTALYWYRQSLGQGLEFLIYFQGNSAPDKSGLPSDRFSAERTGGSVSTLTIQRTQQEDSAVYLCASRTQGALNQPQHFGDGTRLSIL.

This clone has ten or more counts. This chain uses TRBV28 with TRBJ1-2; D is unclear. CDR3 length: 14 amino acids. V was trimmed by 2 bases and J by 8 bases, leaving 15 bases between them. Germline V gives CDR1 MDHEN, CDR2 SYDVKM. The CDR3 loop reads CASSLGDLLGGYTF. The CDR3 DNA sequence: TGTGCCAGCAGTTTAGGCGACCTCCTGGGGGGCTACACCTTC.

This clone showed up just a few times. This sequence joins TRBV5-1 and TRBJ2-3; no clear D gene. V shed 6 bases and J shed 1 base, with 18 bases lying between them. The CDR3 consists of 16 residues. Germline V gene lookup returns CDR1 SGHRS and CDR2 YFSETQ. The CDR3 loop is CASTTGYASRTDTQYF. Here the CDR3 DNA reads TGCGCCAGCACCACTGGCTACGCTTCCCGCACAGATACGCAGTATTTT.

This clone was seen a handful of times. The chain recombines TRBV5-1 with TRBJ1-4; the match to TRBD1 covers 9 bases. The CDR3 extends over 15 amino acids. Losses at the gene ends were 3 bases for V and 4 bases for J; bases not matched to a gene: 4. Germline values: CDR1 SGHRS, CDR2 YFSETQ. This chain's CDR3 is CASSSGQGLNEKLFF. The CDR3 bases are TGCGCCAGCAGCTCGGGACAGGGTCTTAATGAAAAACTGTTTTTT.

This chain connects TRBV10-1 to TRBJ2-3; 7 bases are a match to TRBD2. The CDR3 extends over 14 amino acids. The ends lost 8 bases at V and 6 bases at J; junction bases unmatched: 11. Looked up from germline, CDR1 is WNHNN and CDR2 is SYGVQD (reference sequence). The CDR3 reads CASSTGSGVDTQYF. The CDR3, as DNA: TGCGCCAGCTCTACGGGGAGCGGGGTGGATACGCAGTATTTT.

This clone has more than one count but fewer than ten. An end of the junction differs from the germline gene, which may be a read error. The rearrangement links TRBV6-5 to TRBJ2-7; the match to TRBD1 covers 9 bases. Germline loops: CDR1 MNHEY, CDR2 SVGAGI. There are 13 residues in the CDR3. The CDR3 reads CASSYSGQGTPHF. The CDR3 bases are TGTGCCAGCAGTTACTCGGGACAGGGTACCCCCCACTTC.

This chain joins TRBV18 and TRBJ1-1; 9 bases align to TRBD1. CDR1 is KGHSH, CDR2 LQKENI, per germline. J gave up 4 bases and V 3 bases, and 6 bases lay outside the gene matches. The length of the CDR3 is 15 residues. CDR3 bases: TGTGCCAGCTCACCCTGGACAGGGGAAGGCACTGAAGCTTTCTTT. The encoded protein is CASSPWTGEGTEAFF.

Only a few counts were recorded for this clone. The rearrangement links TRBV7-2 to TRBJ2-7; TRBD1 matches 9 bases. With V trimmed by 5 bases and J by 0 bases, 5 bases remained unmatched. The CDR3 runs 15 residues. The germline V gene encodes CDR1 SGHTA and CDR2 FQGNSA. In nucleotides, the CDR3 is TGTGCCAGCAGCATACAGGGGGCAAGCTCCTACGAGCAGTACTTC. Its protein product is CASSIQGASSYEQYF.

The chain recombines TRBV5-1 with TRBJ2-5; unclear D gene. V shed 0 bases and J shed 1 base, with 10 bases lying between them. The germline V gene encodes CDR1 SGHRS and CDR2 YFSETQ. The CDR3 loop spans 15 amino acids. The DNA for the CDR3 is TGCGCCAGCAGCTTGGAAACTTCCCCCCAAGAGACCCAGTACTTC. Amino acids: CASSLETSPQETQYF.

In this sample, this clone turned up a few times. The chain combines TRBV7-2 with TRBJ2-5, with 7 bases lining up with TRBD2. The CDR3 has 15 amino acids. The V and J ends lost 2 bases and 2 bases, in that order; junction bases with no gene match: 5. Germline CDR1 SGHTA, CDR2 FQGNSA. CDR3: CASSLLWGGQETQYF. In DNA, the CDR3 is TGTGCCAGCAGCTTATTGTGGGGGGGACAAGAGACCCAGTACTTC.

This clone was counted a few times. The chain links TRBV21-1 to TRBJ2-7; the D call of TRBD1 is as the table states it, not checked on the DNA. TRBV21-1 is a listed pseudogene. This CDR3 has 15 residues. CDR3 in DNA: TGTGCCAGCAGCAAAGGTTCCGGACAAACCTACGAGCAGTACTTC. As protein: CASSKGSGQTYEQYF.

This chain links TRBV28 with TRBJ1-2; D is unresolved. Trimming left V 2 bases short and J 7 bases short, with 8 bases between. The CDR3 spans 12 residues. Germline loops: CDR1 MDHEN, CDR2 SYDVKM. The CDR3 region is CASSLRKSGYTF. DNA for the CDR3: TGTGCCAGCAGTTTACGCAAATCTGGCTACACCTTC.

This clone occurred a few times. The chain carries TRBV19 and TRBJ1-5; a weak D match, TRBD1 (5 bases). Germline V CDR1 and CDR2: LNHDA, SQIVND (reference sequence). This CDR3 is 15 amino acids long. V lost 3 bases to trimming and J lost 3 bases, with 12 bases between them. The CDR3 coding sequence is TGTGCCAGTAGTATCATGGGGGGTTTCAATCAGCCCCAGCATTTT. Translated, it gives CASSIMGGFNQPQHF.

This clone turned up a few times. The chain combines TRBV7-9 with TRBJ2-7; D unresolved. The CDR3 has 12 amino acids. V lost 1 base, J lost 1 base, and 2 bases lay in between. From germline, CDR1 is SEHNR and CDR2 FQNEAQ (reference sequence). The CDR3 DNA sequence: TGTGCCAGCAGCTTAGAGTCCTACGAGCAGTACTTC. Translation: CASSLESYEQYF.

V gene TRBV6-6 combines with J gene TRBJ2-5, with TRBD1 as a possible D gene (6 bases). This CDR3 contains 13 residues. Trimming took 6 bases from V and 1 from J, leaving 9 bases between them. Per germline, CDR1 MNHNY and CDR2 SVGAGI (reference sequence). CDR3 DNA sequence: TGTGCCAGCAGGAGGACAGCCCAAGAGACCCAGTACTTC. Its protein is CASRRTAQETQYF.

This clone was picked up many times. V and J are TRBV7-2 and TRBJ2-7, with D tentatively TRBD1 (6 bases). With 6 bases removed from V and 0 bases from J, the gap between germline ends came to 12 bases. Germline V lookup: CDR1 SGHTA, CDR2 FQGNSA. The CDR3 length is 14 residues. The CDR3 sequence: CASRQQGDSYEQYF. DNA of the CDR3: TGTGCCAGCAGGCAACAGGGCGACTCCTACGAGCAGTACTTC.

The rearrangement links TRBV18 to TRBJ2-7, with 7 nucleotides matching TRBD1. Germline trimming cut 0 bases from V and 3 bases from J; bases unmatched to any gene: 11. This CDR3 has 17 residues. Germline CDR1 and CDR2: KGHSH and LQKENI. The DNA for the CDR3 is TGTGCCAGCTCACCACCCCTGGGACAGAAATTTTACTACGAGCAGTACTTC. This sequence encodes CASSPPLGQKFYYEQYF.

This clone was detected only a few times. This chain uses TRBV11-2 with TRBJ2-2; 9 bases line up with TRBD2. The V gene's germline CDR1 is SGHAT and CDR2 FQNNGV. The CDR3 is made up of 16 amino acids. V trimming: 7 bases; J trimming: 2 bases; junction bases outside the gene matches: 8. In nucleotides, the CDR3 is TGTGCCAGCAAACTCCTAGCGGGGATAAACACCGGGGAGCTGTTTTTT. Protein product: CASKLLAGINTGELFF.